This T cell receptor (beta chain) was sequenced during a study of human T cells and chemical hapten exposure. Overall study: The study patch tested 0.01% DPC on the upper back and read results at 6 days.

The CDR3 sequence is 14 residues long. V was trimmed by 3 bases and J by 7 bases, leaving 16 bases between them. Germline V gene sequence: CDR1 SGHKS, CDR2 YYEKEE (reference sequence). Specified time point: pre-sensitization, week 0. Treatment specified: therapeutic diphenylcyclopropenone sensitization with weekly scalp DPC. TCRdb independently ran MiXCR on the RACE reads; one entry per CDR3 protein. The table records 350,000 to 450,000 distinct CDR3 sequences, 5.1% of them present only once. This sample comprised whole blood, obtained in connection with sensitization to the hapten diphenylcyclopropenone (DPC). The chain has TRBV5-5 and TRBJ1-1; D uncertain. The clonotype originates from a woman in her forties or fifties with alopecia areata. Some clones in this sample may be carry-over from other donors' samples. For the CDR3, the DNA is TGTGCCAGCAGCTCAAGGACGGGTCCGGGTGAAGCTTTCTTT. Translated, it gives CASSSRTGPGEAFF.